A selection of T cell receptor beta chains follows, all from one sample in a study of cytomegalovirus exposure and HLA in healthy donors. Method: immunoSEQ multiplex PCR; TCRdb's copy keeps in-frame clones and lacks some. The table lists 77,000 or so clones, 84% of them singletons. Sequenced: PBMCs. The source is a man aged 65 to 85 in good health and CMV-seropositive. CDR3s include the opening cysteine and the closing phenylalanine or tryptophan. Each record gives: J gene, D gene, V gene, clone size, CDR3 protein, CDR3 DNA. D genes are given only for firm matches. The listing skips clone size in some rows; elsewhere it reads once, few, many or a size class.

TRBJ2-7,-,TRBV19,-,CASTDSRYEQYF,TGTGCCAGTACCGACTCGCGCTACGAGCAGTACTTC
TRBJ2-7,-,TRBV7-8,-,CASSLAGGGEQYF,TGTGCCAGCAGCTTAGCCGGGGGTGGCGAGCAGTACTTC
TRBJ2-5,-,TRBV6-5,-,CASRGTAQETQYF,TGTGCCAGCAGGGGGACTGCCCAAGAGACCCAGTACTTC
TRBJ2-3,TRBD1,TRBV2,once,CASSPGTGSDTQYF,TGTGCCAGCAGTCCCGGGACAGGGTCAGATACGCAGTATTTT
TRBJ2-1,-,TRBV7-9,-,CASSSGEGEQFF,TGTGCCAGCAGCTCAGGGGAGGGTGAGCAGTTCTTC
TRBJ2-7,-,TRBV7-2,-,CASSRLGHEQYF,TGTGCCAGCAGTAGGCTAGGCCACGAGCAGTACTTC
TRBJ1-4,-,TRBV4-1,once,CASGETEGRKLFF,TGCGCCAGCGGAGAGACGGAGGGAAGGAAACTGTTTTTT
TRBJ2-1,TRBD2,TRBV11-3,-,CASSSELAGVGEQFF,TGTGCCAGCAGCTCGGAGCTAGCGGGGGTGGGCGAGCAGTTCTTC
TRBJ1-2,-,TRBV27,-,CASSPSGGGSGYTF,TGTGCCAGCAGCCCTTCGGGGGGGGGCAGTGGCTACACCTTC
TRBJ1-1,-,TRBV4-1,few,CASSQSQNTEAFF,TGCGCCAGCAGCCAATCCCAGAACACTGAAGCTTTCTTT
TRBJ1-2,-,TRBV4-1,-,CASSQDRDYGYTF,TGCGCCAGCAGCCAAGACAGGGACTATGGCTACACCTTC
TRBJ2-5,TRBD1,TRBV7-6,-,CASSQGQGRETQYF,TGTGCCAGCAGCCAGGGACAGGGGAGAGAGACCCAGTACTTC
TRBJ2-1,-,TRBV6-5,-,CASQRGYTYNEQFF,TGTGCCAGCCAGAGGGGGTATACCTACAATGAGCAGTTCTTC
TRBJ1-1,TRBD1,TRBV18,-,CASSPRGLVVNTEAFF,TGTGCCAGCTCACCAAGGGGGCTGGTGGTGAACACTGAAGCTTTCTTT
TRBJ2-3,TRBD2,TRBV11-2,-,CASSLGIAGKDTQYF,TGTGCCAGCAGCTTAGGGATAGCGGGGAAAGATACGCAGTATTTT
TRBJ1-4,TRBD1,TRBV27,once,CASSGTGNEKLFF,TGTGCCAGTTCCGGGACAGGGAATGAAAAACTGTTTTTT
TRBJ1-4,TRBD1,TRBV5-4,-,CASSFAQGAGKLFF,TGTGCCAGCAGCTTCGCTCAGGGGGCGGGAAAACTGTTTTTT
TRBJ2-7,TRBD2,TRBV2,-,CASVAGWSSYEQYF,TGTGCCAGCGTAGCGGGCTGGAGCTCCTACGAGCAGTACTTC
TRBJ1-1,-,TRBV11-2,-,CASSQTTNTEAFF,TGTGCCAGCAGCCAAACTACGAACACTGAAGCTTTCTTT
TRBJ1-5,-,TRBV6-5,-,CASSLHLDSSQHF,TGTGCCAGCAGTTTACATCTTGACAGCTCCCAGCATTTT
TRBJ2-1,TRBD2,TRBV13,-,CASSFARPAGEQFF,TGTGCCAGCAGCTTCGCCCGACCAGCGGGAGAGCAGTTCTTC
TRBJ2-1,-,TRBV29-1,-,CSVGGGAGRDYNEQFF,TGCAGCGTTGGGGGTGGGGCCGGGCGGGACTACAATGAGCAGTTCTTC
TRBJ2-7,TRBD2,TRBV4-2,-,CASSQGGLAGSSYEQYF,TGTGCCAGCAGCCAAGGAGGACTAGCGGGAAGCTCCTACGAGCAGTACTTC
TRBJ2-1,TRBD1,TRBV29-1,-,CSARTGGQGNEQFF,TGCAGCGCTAGGACAGGGGGACAGGGCAATGAGCAGTTCTTC
TRBJ1-4,-,TRBV7-6,-,CASGGSGEKLFF,TGTGCCAGCGGGGGCTCCGGTGAAAAACTGTTTTTT
TRBJ2-2,TRBD2,TRBV10-2,-,CASVIAGGPIGELFF,TGCGCCAGCGTAATAGCGGGAGGGCCTATCGGGGAGCTGTTTTTT
TRBJ2-1,-,TRBV5-1,-,CASSPGENEQFF,TGCGCCAGCAGCCCGGGGGAAAATGAGCAGTTCTTC
TRBJ1-2,-,TRBV6-5,once,CASSYSGYGYTF,TGTGCCAGCAGTTACTCCGGCTATGGCTACACCTTC
TRBJ2-1,-,TRBV7-6,-,CASSRGPGNEQFF,TGTGCCAGCAGCAGAGGGCCTGGGAATGAGCAGTTCTTC
TRBJ2-7,-,TRBV29-1,-,CSGIAGTYEQYF,TGCAGCGGAATTGCCGGGACCTACGAGCAGTACTTC
TRBJ2-2,TRBD2,TRBV11-2,-,CASSRRRGVNTGELFF,TGTGCCAGCAGCAGACGCCGGGGGGTAAACACCGGGGAGCTGTTTTTT
TRBJ1-4,TRBD1,TRBV19,few,CASSIDGDSPNEKLFF,TGTGCCAGTAGTATCGATGGGGACAGCCCTAATGAAAAACTGTTTTTT
TRBJ2-5,-,TRBV11-2,-,CASSTYALPQETQYF,TGTGCCAGCAGCACCTACGCCTTACCCCAAGAGACCCAGTACTTC
TRBJ2-2,-,TRBV11-2,-,CASSLTRGTLGAGELFF,TGTGCCAGCAGCCTCACCCGGGGGACCCTGGGGGCCGGGGAGCTGTTTTTT
TRBJ2-7,TRBD1,TRBV2,-,CASRKGQVLSNEQYF,TGTGCCAGCAGAAAGGGACAGGTACTCTCTAACGAGCAGTACTTC
TRBJ1-2,-,TRBV10-3,-,CAISTQGRGTNYGYTF,TGTGCCATCAGTACCCAGGGGAGGGGAACTAACTATGGCTACACCTTC
TRBJ2-3,TRBD2,TRBV9,once,CASSVDGGRSVTQYF,TGTGCCAGCAGCGTAGACGGCGGGAGGAGTGTTACGCAGTATTTT
TRBJ2-3,TRBD2,TRBV19,-,CASSIKRGGPDTQYF,TGTGCCAGTAGTATCAAGCGGGGGGGTCCAGATACGCAGTATTTT
TRBJ1-1,TRBD1,TRBV29-1,-,CSVGEGANTEAFF,TGCAGCGTTGGTGAGGGGGCGAACACTGAAGCTTTCTTT
TRBJ2-4,TRBD2,TRBV4-3,-,CASSQAPGGLAKNIQYF,TGCGCCAGCAGCCAAGCCCCCGGGGGGTTGGCCAAAAACATTCAGTACTTC
TRBJ1-5,TRBD1,TRBV30,-,CAWSDRGPKQPQHF,TGTGCCTGGAGTGACAGGGGACCGAAACAGCCCCAGCATTTT
TRBJ2-2,TRBD1,TRBV13,-,CASSSRQGAGELFF,TGTGCCAGCAGCTCCAGACAGGGAGCCGGGGAGCTGTTTTTT
TRBJ1-3,-,TRBV9,once,CASSEYDGQSGNTIYF,TGTGCCAGCAGCGAATACGACGGACAATCTGGAAACACCATATATTTT
TRBJ2-6,TRBD1,TRBV18,-,CASSPLQGATGANVLTF,TGTGCCAGCTCACCTCTACAGGGGGCTACTGGGGCCAACGTCCTGACTTTC
TRBJ2-1,-,TRBV19,-,CASSSSEVEQFF,TGTGCCAGTAGTAGTAGTGAGGTTGAGCAGTTCTTC
TRBJ2-7,TRBD1,TRBV11-2,-,CASSSLQGAYEQYF,TGTGCCAGCAGCTCATTACAGGGGGCGTACGAGCAGTACTTC
TRBJ2-1,TRBD2,TRBV2,-,CASSLRAGGGYNEQFF,TGTGCCAGCAGTCTCCGAGCGGGAGGAGGCTACAATGAGCAGTTCTTC